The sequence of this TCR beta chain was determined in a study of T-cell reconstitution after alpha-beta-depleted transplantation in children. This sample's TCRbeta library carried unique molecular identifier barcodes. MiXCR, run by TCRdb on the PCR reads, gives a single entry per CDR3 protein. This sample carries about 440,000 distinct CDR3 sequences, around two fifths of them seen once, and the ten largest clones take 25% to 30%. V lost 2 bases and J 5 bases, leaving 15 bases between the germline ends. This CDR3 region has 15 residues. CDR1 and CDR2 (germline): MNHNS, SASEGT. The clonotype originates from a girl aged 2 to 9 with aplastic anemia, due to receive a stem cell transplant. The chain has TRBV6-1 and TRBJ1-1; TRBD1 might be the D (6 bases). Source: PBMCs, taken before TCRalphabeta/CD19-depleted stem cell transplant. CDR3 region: CASSETAGAGTEAFF. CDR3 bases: TGTGCCAGCAGTGAAACGGCAGGGGCGGGGACTGAAGCTTTCTTT.